A single sample gave rise to the 26 T cell receptor beta chains below, sequenced in a study of cytomegalovirus exposure and HLA in healthy donors. In the PCR, 60 Vbeta and 13 Jbeta primers were used. Clones were read by immunoSEQ multiplex PCR, and TCRdb kept only the in-frame ones, dropping some. The sample yields about 140,000 clones, about three quarters seen once. The sequenced material came from PBMCs. Receptor source: a woman in her twenties or thirties in good health and CMV-seronegative.

The gene calls are TRBV7-2 and TRBJ1-6; D is perhaps TRBD1 (6 bases). The CDR3 contains 17 residues. V lost 1 base, J lost 8 bases, and 18 bases lay in between. Germline-derived CDR1 and CDR2 are SGHTA and FQGNSA. CDR3 coding DNA: TGTGCCAGCAGCTTAGAAGCCTTAGGGGGGGGCGATTCACCCCTCCACTTT. Translation: CASSLEALGGGDSPLHF.

The chain links TRBV9 to TRBJ1-5; the D is unclear. Germline CDR1 reads SGDLS; CDR2 reads YYNGEE. V dropped 4 bases and J dropped 9 bases, with 14 bases sitting between them. This CDR3 has 13 amino acids. The CDR3 nucleotides read TGTGCCAGCAGCCCCGGGTCTCAATGGCCCCAGCATTTT. The encoded protein is CASSPGSQWPQHF. The full variable domain, completed using reference TRBV9 and TRBJ1-5, is DSGVTQTPKHLITATGQRVTLRCSPRSGDLSVYWYQQSLDQGLQFLIQYYNGEERAKGNILERFSAQQFPDLHSELNLSSLELGDSALYFCASSPGSQWPQHFGDGTRLSIL.

The chain couples TRBV21-1 to TRBJ2-7; TRBD1 was called by the table and not checked on the DNA. TRBV21-1 is labeled a pseudogene. The length of the CDR3 is 13 residues. The CDR3: CASSMDNSYEQYF. The CDR3 bases are TGTGCCAGCAGTATGGACAACTCCTACGAGCAGTACTTC.

The V and J genes are TRBV9 and TRBJ2-7, with TRBD1 matching over 8 bases. J lost 3 bases, V lost 0 bases, and 2 bases had no gene match. This CDR3 spans 14 amino acids. Germline assignment: CDR1 SGDLS and CDR2 YYNGEE. The CDR3 DNA is TGTGCCAGCAGCGTAGGGACAGGGAACTACGAGCAGTACTTC. Amino acid sequence: CASSVGTGNYEQYF.

This sequence joins TRBV2 and TRBJ2-3; D possibly corresponds to TRBD2 (6 bases). The germline V gene has CDR1 SNHLY and CDR2 FYNNEI. The CDR3 consists of 15 residues. Trimming removed 6 bases from V and 4 bases from J, with 17 bases in between. CDR3 bases: TGTGCCAGCAGACTAGGAGGGGCTGGGGCAGATACGCAGTATTTT. This translates into CASRLGGAGADTQYF.

J is TRBJ2-6 and V is TRBV30; 10 bases line up with TRBD1. The CDR3 is 16 amino acids. V was clipped by 5 bases and J by 4 bases; unmatched bases: 8. Germline CDR1 reads GTSNPN; CDR2 reads SVGIG (reference sequence). This CDR3 reads CAWGRQGAGGANVLTF. CDR3 DNA sequence: TGTGCCTGGGGTAGACAGGGGGCGGGGGGGGCCAACGTCCTGACTTTC.

This clone has more than one count but fewer than ten. The V gene is TRBV4-3, the J gene TRBJ1-4, with D possibly TRBD1 on 5 matching bases. Germline V lookup: CDR1 LGHNA, CDR2 YSLEER. V shed 4 bases and J shed 3 bases, with 12 bases lying between them. The CDR3 extends over 15 amino acids. Here the CDR3 DNA reads TGCGCCAGCAGCCCAAATTGGGGGGCTAATGAAAAACTGTTTTTT. Residues: CASSPNWGANEKLFF.

In this sample, this clone turned up once. V usage is TRBV10-3 and J usage is TRBJ2-7; D is undetermined. CDR3 length equals 13 residues. The V end lost 3 bases, the J end lost 2 bases, and 8 bases lay between the germline ends. The germline gives CDR1 ENHRY, CDR2 SYGVKD. CDR3 bases: TGTGCCATCAGTGATAACAGTGCCTACGAGCAGTACTTC. Its translation: CAISDNSAYEQYF.

This sequence joins TRBV27 and TRBJ2-1; D ambiguous. V lost 2 bases to trimming and J lost 0 bases, with 8 bases between them. CDR3 length: 15 amino acids. The V gene's germline CDR1 is MNHEY and CDR2 SMNVEV (reference sequence). CDR3 sequence reads: CASSLMSVSYNEQFF. The CDR3 DNA follows: TGTGCCAGCAGTTTAATGTCCGTCTCCTACAATGAGCAGTTCTTC.

The rearrangement uses TRBV28 and TRBJ1-1, with TRBD1 matching over 9 bases. The V gene's germline CDR1 is MDHEN and CDR2 SYDVKM. This CDR3 has 14 amino acids. V gave up 5 bases and J gave up 5 bases; unmatched junction bases: 6. The CDR3 region has the DNA TGTGCCAGCAGTCGGACAGGGGTGACGACTGAAGCTTTCTTT. This codes for CASSRTGVTTEAFF.

The chain links TRBV5-1 to TRBJ1-4, with D unresolved. Trimming left V 6 bases short and J 0 bases short, with 9 bases between. This CDR3 has 14 residues. From germline, CDR1 is SGHRS and CDR2 YFSETQ. CDR3: CASTNGATNEKLFF. DNA of the CDR3: TGCGCCAGCACCAACGGAGCAACTAATGAAAAACTGTTTTTT.

The V call is TRBV19, the J call TRBJ1-1; tentative D call: TRBD1 (5 bases). Germline CDR1 and CDR2: LNHDA and SQIVND (reference sequence). Trimming removed 1 base at V and 3 bases at J, with 6 bases between. The CDR3 extends over 13 amino acids. The CDR3 reads CASSIGRDTEAFF. DNA of the CDR3: TGTGCCAGTAGTATAGGCAGGGACACTGAAGCTTTCTTT.

The chain couples TRBV5-6 to TRBJ2-7; 7 nucleotides align to TRBD1. V lost 2 bases to trimming and J lost 6 bases; unmatched junction nucleotides: 5. The CDR3 covers 13 residues. Germline-derived CDR1 and CDR2 are SGHDT and YYEEEE. The CDR3 DNA sequence: TGTGCCAGCAGCTTCTACAGGGGTGGCGAGCAGTACGTC. Protein product: CASSFYRGGEQYV.

The chain couples TRBV27 to TRBJ1-1, with 7 nucleotides matching TRBD1. V lost 4 bases to trimming and J lost 11 bases; unmatched junction nucleotides: 7. CDR3 size: 12 residues. Germline CDR1 reads MNHEY; CDR2 reads SMNVEV (reference sequence). The CDR3 nucleotides read TGTGCCAGCAGTTCGACAGGGAAGAGTGCTTTCTTT. Translation: CASSSTGKSAFF.

A few counts support this clone. The V call is TRBV7-8, the J call TRBJ2-7; 11 nucleotides line up with TRBD2. CDR3 length: 15 amino acids. CDR1 is SGHVS, CDR2 FQNEAQ, per germline. V trimming: 5 bases; J trimming: 3 bases; junction bases outside the gene matches: 6. The CDR3 bases are TGTGCCAGCAGCCAATTAGCGGGAGGGAGCTACGAGCAGTACTTC. Amino acid sequence: CASSQLAGGSYEQYF.

The chain joins TRBV19 to TRBJ2-1; 7 bases align to TRBD1. This CDR3 spans 17 amino acids. With V trimmed by 5 bases and J by 0 bases, 10 bases remained unmatched. In germline, CDR1 is LNHDA, CDR2 SQIVND (reference sequence). CDR3 bases: TGTGCCAGTAGTGTTCTCTTAGGGGACAGCTCCTACAATGAGCAGTTCTTC. Amino acid sequence: CASSVLLGDSSYNEQFF.

The V and J genes are TRBV7-2 and TRBJ2-5, with 11 bases that match TRBD2. The germline V gene encodes CDR1 SGHTA and CDR2 FQGNSA. V shed 5 bases and J 5 bases; nucleotides not matched to a gene: 7. The CDR3 is made up of 15 amino acids. CDR3 sequence reads: CASSLRLAGRETQYF. The CDR3 DNA reads as TGTGCCAGCAGCCTACGACTAGCGGGGAGGGAGACCCAGTACTTC. The complete variable domain, with remaining parts taken from reference TRBV7-2 and TRBJ2-5, reads GAGVSQSPSNKVTEKGKDVELRCDPISGHTALYWYRQSLGQGLEFLIYFQGNSAPDKSGLPSDRFSAERTGGSVSTLTIQRTQQEDSAVYLCASSLRLAGRETQYFGPGTRLLVL.

V is TRBV6-6 and J is TRBJ2-3; 7 nucleotides line up with TRBD1. The CDR3 is made up of 15 amino acids. Germline assignment: CDR1 MNHNY and CDR2 SVGAGI (reference sequence). V lost 2 bases to trimming and J lost 1 base; unmatched junction nucleotides: 3. In DNA form, the CDR3 reads TGTGCCAGCAGTTACGCCCAGGGGGGCACAGATACGCAGTATTTT. Translated, it gives CASSYAQGGTDTQYF.

The chain joins TRBV6-1 to TRBJ1-3; TRBD1 matches 8 bases. The CDR3 length is 15 residues. V shed 3 bases and J 0 bases; nucleotides not matched to a gene: 1. Per germline, CDR1 MNHNS and CDR2 SASEGT. The CDR3 DNA sequence: TGTGCCAGCAGTGAGACAGGGGACTCTGGAAACACCATATATTTT. It encodes CASSETGDSGNTIYF.

This chain uses TRBV9 with TRBJ2-1; 11 bases map to TRBD2. The V gene end was trimmed by 3 bases and the J gene end by 10 bases; junction bases not matched to a gene: 9. CDR3 length equals 15 residues. Looked up from germline, CDR1 is SGDLS and CDR2 is YYNGEE. The CDR3 DNA is TGTGCCAGCAGCGATTGGGGACTAGCGGATACCGAGCAGTTCTTC. It translates to CASSDWGLADTEQFF.

This clone has just a few counts. V and J are TRBV5-1 and TRBJ1-6, with D hard to call. Germline V CDR1 and CDR2: SGHRS, YFSETQ. The CDR3 runs to 17 residues. V lost 0 bases and J 1 base, leaving 11 bases between the germline ends. CDR3 residues: CASSLGVRGSYNSPLHF. Written as DNA, the CDR3 is TGCGCCAGCAGCTTGGGGGTTCGGGGATCCTATAATTCACCCCTCCACTTT. Filled out from reference TRBV5-1 and TRBJ1-6, the complete variable domain reads KAGVTQTPRYLIKTRGQQVTLSCSPISGHRSVSWYQQTPGQGLQFLFEYFSETQRNKGNFPGRFSGRQFSNSRSEMNVSTLELGDSALYLCASSLGVRGSYNSPLHFGNGTRLTVT.

The rearrangement links TRBV18 to TRBJ1-5; TRBD1 might be the D (5 bases). Germline V gene lookup returns CDR1 KGHSH and CDR2 LQKENI. The CDR3 runs to 12 residues. Trimming stripped 3 bases from V and 6 bases from J, with 6 bases between. Here the CDR3 DNA reads TGTGCCAGCTCACCGCAGGGTCAGCCCCAGCATTTT. This gives the protein CASSPQGQPQHF.

A few counts support this clone. The gene calls are TRBV28 and TRBJ1-2, with no clear D. There are 13 residues in the CDR3. The V gene's germline CDR1 is MDHEN and CDR2 SYDVKM. V was cut by 7 bases and J by 1 base, with 10 bases left in between. DNA of the CDR3: TGTGCCAGCACCCTCAGGATTAACTATGGCTACACCTTC. This gives the protein CASTLRINYGYTF.

This clone was observed a few times. The chain joins TRBV7-2 to TRBJ2-7; 8 nucleotides line up with TRBD2. The CDR3 has 15 amino acids. Germline V lookup: CDR1 SGHTA, CDR2 FQGNSA. V lost 1 base and J lost 3; bases outside the gene matches: 5. The CDR3 spells CASSLGAGGNYEQYV. CDR3 nucleotides: TGTGCCAGCAGCTTAGGTGCGGGGGGAAACTACGAGCAGTACGTC.

The chain joins TRBV6-5 to TRBJ1-2; maybe TRBD1 (6 bases). CDR3 length: 13 amino acids. Trimming shortened V by 4 bases and J by 6 bases, and 12 bases separated the two germline ends. Per germline, CDR1 MNHEY and CDR2 SVGAGI. This CDR3 is CASSLQGPHGYTF. In DNA form, the CDR3 reads TGTGCCAGCAGTTTACAGGGTCCCCATGGCTACACCTTC.

V usage is TRBV19 and J usage is TRBJ2-3; 10 bases align to TRBD2. V shed 4 bases and J 6 bases; nucleotides not matched to a gene: 13. This CDR3 region has 17 residues. Germline loops: CDR1 LNHDA, CDR2 SQIVND (reference sequence). The CDR3 spells CASSNPGTSDGLDTQYF. Written as DNA, the CDR3 is TGTGCCAGTAGTAACCCTGGGACTAGCGATGGGCTGGATACGCAGTATTTT. The entire variable domain, with the rest obtained from reference TRBV19 and TRBJ2-3, is as follows: DGGITQSPKYLFRKEGQNVTLSCEQNLNHDAMYWYRQDPGQGLRLIYYSQIVNDFQKGDIAEGYSVSREKKESFPLTVTSAQKNPTAFYLCASSNPGTSDGLDTQYFGPGTRLTVL.